This T cell receptor (beta chain) was recorded in a study of T cells after yellow fever vaccination. Across the whole study: Preparing low-cell-number fractions relied on SMART-Seq v4 Ultra Low Input.

This clonotype was seen many times. What it binds is not known. The V gene lost 4 bases and the J gene lost 5 bases, with 13 bases spanning the gap. Germline CDR1 SGHRS, CDR2 YFSETQ. This CDR3 spans 13 amino acids. Study-wide points: The study noted that FACS-sorted repertoires could contain abundant clonotypes contaminating from the bulk population. Primary-vaccination clones mostly resurfaced post-booster (under 98% CD4, around 88% CD8). Although most clonotypes did not, a small share appeared in both CD4 and CD8 compartments.

MiXCR was run by TCRdb on the 5' RACE reads, yielding one entry per CDR3 protein. The sample lists about 300,000 distinct CDR3 sequences, around 9.3% occurring once. The sequencing used CD4+ T cells sorted from PBMCs, collected 5 days after the yellow fever booster vaccination. The genes are TRBV5-1 and TRBJ2-7; D remains ambiguous. This sequence originates from a man aged 18 to 29 who received the YFV17D yellow fever vaccine. The DNA of the CDR3 is TGCGCCAGCAGCATAGACCCAGATAACGAGCAGTACTTC. Protein: CASSIDPDNEQYF.